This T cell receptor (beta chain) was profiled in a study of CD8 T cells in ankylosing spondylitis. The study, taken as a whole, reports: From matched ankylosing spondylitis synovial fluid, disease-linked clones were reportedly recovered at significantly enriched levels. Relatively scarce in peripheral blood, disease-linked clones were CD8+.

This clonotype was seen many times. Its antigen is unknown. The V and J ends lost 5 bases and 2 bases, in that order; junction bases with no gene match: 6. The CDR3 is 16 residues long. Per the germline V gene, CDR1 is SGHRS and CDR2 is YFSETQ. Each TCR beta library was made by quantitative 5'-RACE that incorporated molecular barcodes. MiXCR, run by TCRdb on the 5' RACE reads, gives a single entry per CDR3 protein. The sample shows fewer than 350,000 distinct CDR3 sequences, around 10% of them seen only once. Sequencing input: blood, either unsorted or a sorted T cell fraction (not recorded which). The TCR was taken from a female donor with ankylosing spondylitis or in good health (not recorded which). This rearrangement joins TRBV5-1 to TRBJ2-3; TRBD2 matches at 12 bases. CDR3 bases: TGCGCCAGCAGACGTCGGACTAGCGGGACCACAGATACGCAGTATTTT. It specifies CASRRRTSGTTDTQYF.